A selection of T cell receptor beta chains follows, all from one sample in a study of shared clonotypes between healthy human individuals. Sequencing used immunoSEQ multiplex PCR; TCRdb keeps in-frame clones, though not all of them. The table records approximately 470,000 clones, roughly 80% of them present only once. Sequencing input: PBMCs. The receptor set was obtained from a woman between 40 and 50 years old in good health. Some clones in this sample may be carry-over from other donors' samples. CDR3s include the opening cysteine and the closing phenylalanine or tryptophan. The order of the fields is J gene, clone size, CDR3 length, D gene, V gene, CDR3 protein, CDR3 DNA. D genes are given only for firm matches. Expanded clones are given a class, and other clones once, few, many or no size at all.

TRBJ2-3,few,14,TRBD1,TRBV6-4,CASSPGQSTDTQYF,TGTGCCAGCAGCCCGGGACAGAGCACAGATACGCAGTATTTT
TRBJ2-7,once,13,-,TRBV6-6,CASSTRGGDEQYF,TGTGCCAGCAGCACACGGGGCGGGGACGAGCAGTACTTC
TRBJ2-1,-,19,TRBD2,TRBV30,CAWSVRGRPVGVISNEQFF,TGTGCCTGGAGTGTACGCGGGAGACCCGTTGGCGTTATCTCCAATGAGCAGTTCTTC
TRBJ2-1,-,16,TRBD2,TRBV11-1,CASTETGTSGYNEQFF,TGTGCCAGTACTGAGACCGGGACTAGCGGCTACAATGAGCAGTTCTTC
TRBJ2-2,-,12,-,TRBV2,CASKAQSGELFF,TGTGCCAGCAAGGCCCAGTCCGGGGAGCTGTTTTTT
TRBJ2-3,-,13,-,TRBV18,CASSPVRWDTQYF,TGTGCCAGCTCACCAGTTCGGTGGGATACGCAGTATTTT
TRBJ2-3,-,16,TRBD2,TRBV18,CASSQGLAGVGDTQYF,TGTGCCAGCTCACAGGGACTAGCGGGAGTAGGAGATACGCAGTATTTT
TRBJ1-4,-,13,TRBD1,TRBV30,CAWAPDRDEKLFF,TGTGCCTGGGCCCCGGACAGGGATGAAAAACTGTTTTTT
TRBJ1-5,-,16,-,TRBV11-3,CASSLVPTGCNQPQHF,TGTGCCAGCAGCTTAGTCCCCACAGGATGCAATCAGCCCCAGCATTTT
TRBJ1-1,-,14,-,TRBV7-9,CASSFGGANTEAFF,TGTGCCAGCAGCTTCGGGGGGGCGAACACTGAAGCTTTCTTT
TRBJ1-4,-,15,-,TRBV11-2,CASSLSGCQGGKLFF,TGTGCCAGCAGCTTATCGGGGTGCCAGGGTGGAAAACTGTTTTTT
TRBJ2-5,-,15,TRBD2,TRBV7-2,CASSIGLAGIEIQYF,TGTGCCAGCAGCATCGGGCTAGCGGGAATAGAGATCCAGTACTTC
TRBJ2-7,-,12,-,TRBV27,CASRHSSYEQYF,TGTGCCAGCAGACATAGCTCCTACGAGCAGTACTTC
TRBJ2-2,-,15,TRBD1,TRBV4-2,CASSHGDRGAGELFF,TGTGCCAGCAGCCATGGGGACAGGGGGGCCGGGGAGCTGTTTTTT
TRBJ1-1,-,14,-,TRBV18,CASSPFERRTEAFF,TGTGCCAGCTCACCTTTCGAAAGAAGGACTGAAGCTTTCTTT
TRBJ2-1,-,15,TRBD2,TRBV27,CASSLGLAGINEQFF,TGTGCCAGCAGTTTAGGCCTAGCGGGAATCAATGAGCAGTTCTTC
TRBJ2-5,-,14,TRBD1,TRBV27,CASSWDSRVGTQYF,TGTGCCAGCAGTTGGGACAGTAGGGTTGGGACCCAGTACTTC
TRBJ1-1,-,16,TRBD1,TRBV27,CASSSPHRGHNTEAFF,TGTGCCAGCAGTTCCCCCCACAGGGGGCATAACACTGAAGCTTTCTTT
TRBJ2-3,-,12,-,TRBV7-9,CASSRTTDTQYF,TGTGCCAGCAGCCGTACCACAGATACGCAGTATTTT
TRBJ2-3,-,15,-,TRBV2,CASSDQGSSTDTQYF,TGTGCCAGCAGTGACCAGGGGAGCAGCACAGATACGCAGTATTTT
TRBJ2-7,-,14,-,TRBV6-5,CASSNRDKYYEQYF,TGTGCCAGCAGTAACCGGGACAAATACTACGAGCAGTACTTC